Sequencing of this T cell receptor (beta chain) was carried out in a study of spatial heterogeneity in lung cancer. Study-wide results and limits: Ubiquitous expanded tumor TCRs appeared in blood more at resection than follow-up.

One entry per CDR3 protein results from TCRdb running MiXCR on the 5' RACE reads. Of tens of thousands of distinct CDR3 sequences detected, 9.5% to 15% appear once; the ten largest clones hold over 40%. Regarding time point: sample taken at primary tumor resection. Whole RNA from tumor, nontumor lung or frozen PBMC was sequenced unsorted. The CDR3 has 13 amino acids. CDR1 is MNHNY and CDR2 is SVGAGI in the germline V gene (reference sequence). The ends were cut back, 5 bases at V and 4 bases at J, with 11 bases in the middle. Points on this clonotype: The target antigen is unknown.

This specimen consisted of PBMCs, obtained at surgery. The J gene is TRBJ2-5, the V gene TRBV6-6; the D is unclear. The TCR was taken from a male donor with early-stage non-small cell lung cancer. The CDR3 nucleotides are TGTGCCAGCAGTCCCCCGGAGATAGAGACCCAGTACTTC. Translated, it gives CASSPPEIETQYF.